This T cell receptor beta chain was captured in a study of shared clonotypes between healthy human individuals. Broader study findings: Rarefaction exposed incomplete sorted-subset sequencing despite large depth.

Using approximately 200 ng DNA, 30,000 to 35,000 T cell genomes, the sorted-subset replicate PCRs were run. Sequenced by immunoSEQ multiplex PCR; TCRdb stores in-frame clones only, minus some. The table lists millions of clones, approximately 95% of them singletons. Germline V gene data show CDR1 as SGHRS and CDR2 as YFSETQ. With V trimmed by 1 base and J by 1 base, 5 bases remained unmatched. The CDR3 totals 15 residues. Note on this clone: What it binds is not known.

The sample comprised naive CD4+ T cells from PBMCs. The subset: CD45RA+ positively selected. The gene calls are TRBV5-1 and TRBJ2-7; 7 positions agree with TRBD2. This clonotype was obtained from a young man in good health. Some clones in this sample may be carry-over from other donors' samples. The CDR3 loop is CASSLRGSVSYEQYF. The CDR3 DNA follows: TGCGCCAGCAGCTTGCGCGGGAGTGTTTCCTACGAGCAGTACTTC.